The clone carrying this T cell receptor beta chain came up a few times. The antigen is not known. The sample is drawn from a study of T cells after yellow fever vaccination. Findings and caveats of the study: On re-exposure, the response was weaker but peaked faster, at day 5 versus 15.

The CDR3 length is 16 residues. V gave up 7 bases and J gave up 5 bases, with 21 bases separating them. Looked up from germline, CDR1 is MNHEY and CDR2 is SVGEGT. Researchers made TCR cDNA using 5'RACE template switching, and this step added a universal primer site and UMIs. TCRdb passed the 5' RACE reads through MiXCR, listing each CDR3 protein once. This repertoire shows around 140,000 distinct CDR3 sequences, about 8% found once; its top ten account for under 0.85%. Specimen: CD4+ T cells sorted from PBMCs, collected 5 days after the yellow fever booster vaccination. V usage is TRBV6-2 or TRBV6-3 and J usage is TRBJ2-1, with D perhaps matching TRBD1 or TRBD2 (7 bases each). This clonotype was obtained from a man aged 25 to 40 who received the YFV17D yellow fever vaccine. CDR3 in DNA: TGTGCCAGCAATGACAGGGCACTAGCGAGACACAATGAGCAGTTCTTC. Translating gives CASNDRALARHNEQFF.